This entry describes one TCR beta chain. Its antigen is not yet known. Base quality data are lacking; no much larger clone is found one base away. The CDR3, from cysteine to phenylalanine, totals 14 residues. Left in the record is the CDR3 DNA by itself, 42 bases read in frame from the first base. From the germline V gene, CDR1 is SGHAT and CDR2 is FQNNGV. The sample originates from a study of tumor-infiltrating lymphocytes in primary liver carcinoma (dated by TCRdb to the late 2010s). For context, the study as a whole: Hepatocellular carcinoma (four) or combined HCC and intrahepatic cholangiocarcinoma (one) was present in the five patients, who were three men and two women aged 30 to 69 years. The five patients had tumors staged T1-T3 N0M0, with maximum diameters ranging from roughly 4.2 to 11 cm. Roughly 3.5 to 7.5 million productive TCRbeta reads were obtained per sample, and no significant difference in read depth was found between tissue types. The study combined TCRbeta repertoire sequencing, expression microarrays and whole-exome sequencing across five regions of each liver tumor, with adjacent normal tissue and blood. A total of about 35 specimens from 5 patients went through TCRbeta repertoire sequencing, namely 25 tumor regions, 5 adjacent noncancerous liver tissues and 5 peripheral blood samples. To link TCRbeta repertoire diversity with the local molecular phenotype, the approximately 23 tumor region samples were profiled using Agilent mRNA microarrays. Reproducibility between technical replicate repertoires was high, with correlation coefficients above 0.95 and mean shared-clone rates roughly 0.87.

Total RNA and DNA were co-extracted from roughly 20-30 mg of bulk tissue with the AllPrep DNA/RNA mini kit, without cell sorting. Between late 2015 and March 2016, about 5 patients in China with histopathologically diagnosed primary liver carcinoma had surgical resection. At the time of sampling, the patients were treatment-naive and had chronic HBV infection. Five spatially separated regions were sampled from each tumor: the superior, inferior, left-lateral and right-lateral poles, plus the tumor centre. Histology showed that every tumor sample contained more than 90% viable tumor cells. Fresh tumor and adjacent tissue pieces were bisected, with one half stored in RNAlater at -80 degrees C and the other half sent for histology. A constant-region primer and ProtoScript II reverse transcriptase were used to reverse-transcribe TCRbeta-specific cDNA from around 480 ng total RNA. The TCRbeta libraries were prepared through three rounds of nested multiplex PCR following a slightly modified ARM-PCR procedure. The first two PCR rounds used multiplex TRBV1-TRBV30 forward primers with a Cbeta reverse primer, each for about 10 cycles. Sample barcodes and Illumina adapters were added in a final 25-cycle PCR using Deep VentR polymerase. Amplicons of 200-500 bp were gel-purified with a QIAquick gel extraction kit before sequencing. The TCRbeta amplicons were sequenced with 250-bp paired-end reads on an Illumina HiSeq 2500. From the authors' description of their analysis: To recover full CDR3 sequences, reads were quality-trimmed using Trimmomatic v0.33 and paired reads were then merged using FLASH v1.2.11. MiGEC v1.2.1b assigned V, D and J germline segments to the rearranged TCRbeta sequences. Clonotype statistics and Shannon-Wiener diversity indices were calculated with VDJtools v1.0.0. To reduce sampling bias, subsequent analyses other than the diversity analysis used only the 250 most abundant clonotypes in each sample. TCRdb reran the public reads through fastp at Q25 and MiXCR, keeping productive beta chains. Rows are combined by CDR3 protein, so each entry shows the most common genes and DNA. Here the V and J calls rest on TCRdb's processing, not on the authors' analysis. This sample has more than 75,000 distinct CDR3 sequences in its table, and about three quarters of those were observed once. 19% of the sample rests with the top ten.

Study-wide conclusions, independent of this receptor: Pairs of tumor regions showed greater repertoire overlap (mean 36%) than tumor-adjacent pairs (17%) or tumor-blood pairs (approximately 14%), which is consistent with antigen-driven expansion. The study included only four or five patients, and the authors note findings should be validated in a larger study. A significantly larger repertoire fraction was made up by the top 250 clones in tumors than in blood (p = 0.039). Because only the TCR beta chain was sequenced and unpaired alpha chains were not captured, true repertoire diversity is likely underestimated. Comparison of CD4+ and CD8+ T cell repertoires was precluded by the use of bulk unsorted samples. Only about 7.5-25% of top clones were found in all five regions of a tumor, suggesting spatial heterogeneity of tumor-infiltrating T cells.

This TCR derives from a middle-aged man with primary liver carcinoma and hepatitis B virus infection. The sample comprised liver tumor tissue from sampling region 1. This specimen's cell subset or site label, interpreted: tumor region T1, superior pole. The chain couples TRBV11-2 to TRBJ2-7, with an unclear D gene assignment. CDR3 region: CGGSLVLLSYEQYF. The bases read TGTGGCGGCAGCTTAGTACTCCTCTCATACGAGCAGTACTTC.